This TCR beta chain is drawn from a study of blood T cell repertoires in COVID-19. Data came from immunoSEQ multiplex PCR; TCRdb stores just in-frame clones and leaves some out. Among approximately 220,000 clones listed, 83% were seen once. This clone was seen only once. The sequenced sample consisted of peripheral blood. The sequence came from a woman between 40 and 50 years old with active or convalescent COVID-19.

CDR3 coding DNA: TGTGCCAGCACTCCTAGCGGGCGCCACTACGAGCAGTACTTC. Residues: CASTPSGRHYEQYF. This rearrangement joins TRBV11-2 to TRBJ2-7, with 8 bases lining up with TRBD2. The CDR3 is 14 residues long. Germline V CDR1 and CDR2: SGHAT, FQNNGV. With V trimmed by 7 bases and J by 3 bases, 8 bases remained unmatched.